This TCR beta chain is drawn from a study of blood T cell repertoires in COVID-19. The CDR3 contains 13 residues. V gave up 4 bases and J gave up 5 bases; unmatched junction bases: 5. In germline, CDR1 is SGDLS, CDR2 YYNGEE. In the original processing: The assay estimated nucleated cells by amplifying reference gene primers. Assay: immunoSEQ multiplex PCR; the TCRdb copy retains only in-frame clones and omits some. V and J calls and clone size are those listed in that table; D and trimming were worked out from the DNA. The repertoire holds approximately 150,000 clones, with roughly 84% as singletons. The V and J genes are TRBV9 and TRBJ1-2; the match to TRBD1 covers 7 bases. The sample comprised peripheral blood. The clonotype was recovered from a woman aged 55-69 years with acute or convalescent COVID-19. DNA for the CDR3: TGTGCCAGCAGCACCGGCAGGGGGTATGGCTACACCTTC. It translates to CASSTGRGYGYTF.